These 8 T cell receptor beta chains were all obtained from the same sample, sequenced in a study of regulatory T cells in long-lasting Graves disease (dated by TCRdb to the early 2020s). The library came from multiplex PCR. Data came from an Illumina HiSeq 4000. CDR3 regions were amplified by Arm-PCR with iRepertoire HTBI primers to construct TCR beta libraries. TCRdb cleaned the public reads at Q25 with fastp, built clones with MiXCR and kept in-frame beta chains. Here each entry gathers all rows of one CDR3 protein and keeps the most common genes and DNA. This sample gives roughly 560,000 distinct CDR3 sequences in total; 15% to 20% of them show up just once. Clones ranked in the top ten supply roughly 25% of the sample. Reading the label with the study, this specimen's time point is: newly diagnosed GD, antithyroid drugs for less than 3 months. For both TCR sequencing and RNA sequencing, RNA was extracted from PBMCs in TRIzol.

The same specimen was also included in a second study, on T cells in Graves' hyperthyroidism and ophthalmopathy.

The specimen was peripheral blood mononuclear cells (PBMCs), collected at new diagnosis, from a patient treated with antithyroid drugs. These receptors all come from a woman in her forties or fifties with Graves disease. Donor details come from another sample of the same person, matched by shared clones.

In the case of this clonotype: One end of the junction fails to match germline, which may point to a read error. Written as DNA, the CDR3 is TGCGCCAGCAGCCAACCAACAGCGGGGGGATACAATGAGCAGTCCTTC. Protein product: CASSQPTAGGYNEQSF. This chain connects TRBV4-1 to TRBJ2-1, with TRBD2 identical over 9 bases. The V gene's germline CDR1 is MGHRA and CDR2 YSYEKL. There are 16 residues in the CDR3.

This clonotype was detected many times. V and J are TRBV30 and TRBJ2-1; a possible D gene is TRBD1 (5 bases). V was pared by 4 bases and J by 4 bases, with 11 bases between. Germline V lookup: CDR1 GTSNPN, CDR2 SVGIG (reference sequence). This CDR3 has 13 residues. The CDR3 coding sequence is TGTGCCTGGATGGGGCGACGGTACAATGAGCAGTTCTTC. Protein: CAWMGRRYNEQFF.

This clonotype was seen ten or more times. Its ends do not fully match the called genes, so a read error is possible. This chain connects TRBV5-1 to TRBJ1-2; the match to TRBD1 covers 11 bases. There are 14 residues in the CDR3. The germline CDR1 and CDR2 sequences are SGHRS and YFSETQ. Here the CDR3 DNA reads TGTGCCAGCAGCTCGGGACAGGGGGACTATGGCTACACCTTC. This sequence encodes CASSSGQGDYGYTF.

There are many counts of this clonotype. The J gene is TRBJ1-1, the V gene TRBV10-3; D uncertain. Per germline, CDR1 ENHRY and CDR2 SYGVKD. The ends were cut back, 3 bases at V and 6 bases at J, with 14 bases in the middle. The CDR3 runs 14 residues. The chain's CDR3 is CAISEIRINAEAFF. In DNA, the CDR3 is TGTGCCATCAGTGAAATACGGATTAACGCTGAAGCTTTCTTT.

This clonotype was picked up many times. The chain joins TRBV5-1 to TRBJ2-7; TRBD1 aligns across 10 bases. CDR1 is SGHRS, CDR2 YFSETQ, per germline. The V and J ends lost 6 bases and 3 bases, in that order; junction bases with no gene match: 9. CDR3 size: 15 residues. The CDR3 spells CASMYAGTGVYEQYF. CDR3 DNA: TGCGCCAGCATGTACGCCGGGACAGGGGTCTACGAGCAGTACTTC.

This sequence joins TRBV19 and TRBJ1-4, with 11 bases identical to TRBD1. Losses at the gene ends were 10 bases for V and 7 bases for J; bases not matched to a gene: 8. The CDR3 length is 14 residues. CDR1 is LNHDA, CDR2 SQIVND, per germline (reference sequence). The CDR3 region has the DNA TGTGCCACCACGGATGGACAGGGGGCTGAAAAACTGTTTTTT. Translation gives CATTDGQGAEKLFF.

The chain employs TRBV12-5 and TRBJ1-5; no clear D. Germline loops: CDR1 LGHNT, CDR2 FRNRAP. V lost 2 bases and J lost 4, with 9 bases in between. The CDR3 runs 14 residues. This chain's CDR3 is CASGLSTMNQPQHF. The CDR3 nucleotides read TGTGCTAGTGGTTTGTCCACTATGAATCAGCCCCAGCATTTT.

This clonotype was seen many times. DNA for the CDR3: TGTGCCAGCAGCGGTAGCGGGGGGGAAAAGACCCAGTACTTC. Translating gives CASSGSGGEKTQYF. The chain employs TRBV9 and TRBJ2-5; 11 positions agree with TRBD2. The germline V gene has CDR1 SGDLS and CDR2 YYNGEE. Trimming removed 3 bases from V and 6 bases from J; junction bases left unmatched: 4. The CDR3 covers 14 residues.